A selection of T cell receptor beta chains follows, all from one sample in a study of CD8 T cells in ankylosing spondylitis. From the 5' RACE reads, TCRdb called clonotypes with MiXCR, one entry per CDR3 protein. The sample consists of 250,000 or so distinct CDR3 sequences, under 20% of them appearing once. Sequenced input: blood, either unsorted or a sorted T cell fraction (not recorded which). The receptors were gathered from a male donor with ankylosing spondylitis or in good health (not recorded which). The CDR3 runs from the conserved cysteine through the conserved F or W. The order of the fields is J gene, V gene, clone size, D gene, CDR3 DNA, CDR3 protein. The D gene is left open where the match is weak. Clone size appears in some rows only: once, few, many, or a class for an expanded clone.

j_call: TRBJ2-3
v_call: TRBV12-3/TRBV12-4
clone_size: few
d_call: TRBD2
cdr3_nt: TGTGCCAGCAGGGGACTAGCGGGAGGAGAGGGCACACCAGATACGCAGTATTTT
cdr3_aa: CASRGLAGGEGTPDTQYF

j_call: TRBJ2-7
v_call: TRBV21-1
clone_size: few
d_call: NA
cdr3_nt: TGTGCCAGCAGCAAAGTTCTAGCGGGAGAGATATACGAGCAGTACTTC
cdr3_aa: CASSKVLAGEIYEQYF

j_call: TRBJ1-5
v_call: TRBV7-8
clone_size: few
d_call: NA
cdr3_nt: TGTGCCAGCAGTCTTGGGGGGGACGACAATCAGCCCCAGCATTTT
cdr3_aa: CASSLGGDDNQPQHF

j_call: TRBJ2-1
v_call: TRBV4-1
clone_size: few
d_call: NA
cdr3_nt: TGCGCCAGCAGCCAAGAACCGGGACACAGCCTATACAATGAGCAGTTCTTC
cdr3_aa: CASSQEPGHSLYNEQFF

j_call: TRBJ2-7
v_call: TRBV4-1
clone_size: many
d_call: NA
cdr3_nt: TGCGCCAGCAGCCCGGGTTCCCCGGCGGGGTCCTACGAGCAGTACTTC
cdr3_aa: CASSPGSPAGSYEQYF

j_call: TRBJ2-1
v_call: TRBV6-1
clone_size: NA
d_call: TRBD2
cdr3_nt: TGTGCCAGCGAGCGGTACCCTAGCGGGAAAAACAATGAGCAGTTCTTC
cdr3_aa: CASERYPSGKNNEQFF

j_call: TRBJ1-1
v_call: TRBV25-1
clone_size: NA
d_call: NA
cdr3_nt: TGTGCCAGCAGTGAGCTTGGGGCATTGGAGGACACTGAAGCTTTCTTT
cdr3_aa: CASSELGALEDTEAFF

j_call: TRBJ2-7
v_call: TRBV29-1
clone_size: NA
d_call: NA
cdr3_nt: TGCAGCGCCCGGGGACACCAGAGCTCCTACGAGCAGTACTTC
cdr3_aa: CSARGHQSSYEQYF

j_call: TRBJ1-2
v_call: TRBV12-3/TRBV12-4
clone_size: many
d_call: NA
cdr3_nt: TGTGCCAGCAGTTTAGGGCAGTCCTATGGCTACACCTTC
cdr3_aa: CASSLGQSYGYTF

j_call: TRBJ2-5
v_call: TRBV20-1
clone_size: NA
d_call: NA
cdr3_nt: TGCAGTGCTAGAGCCGCTAACCGCCCTAGCAACCAAGAGACCCAGTACTTC
cdr3_aa: CSARAANRPSNQETQYF

j_call: TRBJ2-3
v_call: TRBV5-1
clone_size: NA
d_call: TRBD2
cdr3_nt: TGCGCCAGCAGCTTGGACACTAGCGGGAGGGCCTCACCAGATACGCAGTATTTT
cdr3_aa: CASSLDTSGRASPDTQYF

j_call: TRBJ2-1
v_call: TRBV9
clone_size: NA
d_call: NA
cdr3_nt: TGTGCCAGCAGCGAAGACAGCATAAACTACAATGAGCAGTTCTTC
cdr3_aa: CASSEDSINYNEQFF

j_call: TRBJ2-7
v_call: TRBV4-3
clone_size: NA
d_call: NA
cdr3_nt: TGCGCCAGCAGCCAAGATGACGAGCAGTACTTC
cdr3_aa: CASSQDDEQYF

j_call: TRBJ2-1
v_call: TRBV6-1
clone_size: NA
d_call: TRBD2
cdr3_nt: TGTGCCAGCACCCTACTAGCGGGAGCTTACAATGAGCAGTTCTTC
cdr3_aa: CASTLLAGAYNEQFF

j_call: TRBJ2-1
v_call: TRBV25-1
clone_size: few
d_call: NA
cdr3_nt: TGTGCCAGCAGTGATAACCAGAAGAGCTCCTACAATGAGCAGTTCTTC
cdr3_aa: CASSDNQKSSYNEQFF

j_call: TRBJ1-4
v_call: TRBV5-1
clone_size: few
d_call: TRBD1
cdr3_nt: TGCGCCAGCAGCCGGGACAGGGAAAGTCTTAATGAAAAACTGTTTTTT
cdr3_aa: CASSRDRESLNEKLFF

j_call: TRBJ2-1
v_call: TRBV4-2
clone_size: few
d_call: NA
cdr3_nt: TGTGCCAGCAGCCCCTACCATCTCGAACCCGGTTACAATGAGCAGTTCTTC
cdr3_aa: CASSPYHLEPGYNEQFF

j_call: TRBJ2-2
v_call: TRBV29-1
clone_size: NA
d_call: NA
cdr3_nt: TGCAGCGTTGAGGACAGCAACACCGGGGAGCTGTTTTTT
cdr3_aa: CSVEDSNTGELFF